Below are 21 T cell receptor beta chains sequenced from a single sample in a study of OX40 agonist ivuxolimab in advanced cancers. Method: immunoSEQ multiplex PCR; TCRdb's copy keeps in-frame clones and lacks some. The data hold almost 70,000 clones, with approximately 91% observed a single time. Here the sequenced sample was CD4+ or CD8+ T cells sorted from blood, taken in a trial of the OX40 agonist ivuxolimab. The origin of the receptors is an adult with an advanced solid tumor such as melanoma, head and neck, liver or kidney cancer.

J is TRBJ1-1 and V is TRBV11-3; unclear D gene. Trimming left V 0 bases short and J 4 bases short, with 6 bases between. This CDR3 has 13 amino acids. In germline, CDR1 is SGHNT, CDR2 YENEEA. DNA for the CDR3: TGTGCCAGCAGCTTAGACCCTGCCACTGAAGCTTTCTTT. This encodes CASSLDPATEAFF.

V is TRBV5-6 and J is TRBJ2-1; D uncertain. The CDR3 is 11 residues long. The germline V and J ends were trimmed by 4 bases and 12 bases, with 11 bases remaining between them. Germline V gene lookup returns CDR1 SGHDT and CDR2 YYEEEE. The CDR3 reads CASSLGRLQFF. The CDR3 coding sequence is TGTGCCAGCAGCCTGGGTAGGTTGCAGTTCTTC.

In its sample, this clone was seen a few times. The chain employs TRBV10-2 and TRBJ2-7; 13 nucleotides agree with TRBD2. Looked up from germline, CDR1 is WSHSY and CDR2 is SAAADI. The CDR3 consists of 15 residues. Trimming removed 7 bases from V and 1 base from J; junction bases left unmatched: 4. In nucleotides, the CDR3 is TGCGCCAGCACTGGGACTAGCGGGACATCCTACGAGCAGTACTTC. It yields the protein CASTGTSGTSYEQYF.

The V call is TRBV29-1, the J call TRBJ1-3; D is unresolved. CDR3 length: 11 amino acids. Trimming removed 3 bases at V and 4 bases at J, with 4 bases between. Germline loops: CDR1 SQVTM, CDR2 ANQGSEA. The CDR3 loop reads CSVETGNTIYF. In DNA, the CDR3 is TGCAGCGTTGAGACGGGAAACACCATATATTTT.

J is TRBJ2-7 and V is TRBV7-9; unclear D gene. Trimming left V 1 base short and J 5 bases short, with 3 bases between. This CDR3 contains 11 residues. Germline CDR1 SEHNR, CDR2 FQNEAQ (reference sequence). CDR3 DNA sequence: TGTGCCAGCAGCTTAGTGGACGAGCAGTACTTC. It yields the protein CASSLVDEQYF.

This chain links TRBV6-1 with TRBJ1-5; D remains unclear. V was pared by 3 bases and J by 4 bases, with 7 bases between. Germline V lookup: CDR1 MNHNS, CDR2 SASEGT. This CDR3 comprises 13 residues. The CDR3 DNA sequence: TGTGCCAGCAGTGAGTCCAGGAATCAGCCCCAGCATTTT. Protein: CASSESRNQPQHF.

The chain recombines TRBV20-1 with TRBJ1-2; D is uncertain. CDR3 length equals 10 residues. In germline, CDR1 is DFQATT, CDR2 SNEGSKA (reference sequence). Trimming cost V 3 bases and J 3 bases, with 2 bases left between them. The DNA of the CDR3 is TGCAGTGCTAGCCACTATGGCTACACCTTC. Translating it yields CSASHYGYTF.

CDR3 in DNA: TGTGCCAGCACATTTAGTTTGGAGACCCAGTACTTC. Protein: CASTFSLETQYF. The chain combines TRBV2 with TRBJ2-5; D gene ambiguous. The CDR3 runs to 12 residues. Per the germline V gene, CDR1 is SNHLY and CDR2 is FYNNEI. V was cut by 7 bases and J by 5 bases, with 11 bases left in between.

This chain joins TRBV11-2 and TRBJ1-5; perhaps TRBD1 as D (5 bases). Trimming took off 4 bases at V and 2 bases at J, with 12 bases between the two ends. There are 15 residues in the CDR3. Germline V CDR1 and CDR2: SGHAT, FQNNGV. The CDR3 bases are TGTGCCAGCAGCTCAGGGAACTCTGGCAATCAGCCCCAGCATTTT. Protein product: CASSSGNSGNQPQHF.

V is TRBV7-2 and J is TRBJ2-2; D is undetermined. Germline V gene lookup returns CDR1 SGHTA and CDR2 FQGNSA. Trimming took 2 bases from V and 7 from J, leaving 14 bases between them. This CDR3 contains 15 residues. The CDR3, as DNA: TGTGCCAGCAGCTTACCCCTAGGATCGATCGGGGAGCTGTTTTTT. Amino acids: CASSLPLGSIGELFF.

The rearrangement links TRBV6-6 to TRBJ2-7; D uncertain. Per germline, CDR1 MNHNY and CDR2 SVGAGI (reference sequence). Trimming cost V 1 base and J 0 bases, with 10 bases left between them. The CDR3 covers 15 residues. The CDR3 region has the DNA TGTGCCAGCAGTTACTACGATCCAAGCTCCTACGAGCAGTACTTC. Its translation: CASSYYDPSSYEQYF.

This chain links TRBV5-1 with TRBJ2-2; D is possibly TRBD1 (6 bases). CDR3 length: 14 residues. The V end was cut by 5 bases, the J end by 0 bases, with 8 bases between. Germline loops: CDR1 SGHRS, CDR2 YFSETQ. CDR3 nucleotide sequence: TGCGCCAGCAGACGGACAGCGAACACCGGGGAGCTGTTTTTT. Protein sequence: CASRRTANTGELFF.

The J gene is TRBJ2-1, the V gene TRBV10-3, with D hard to call. Trimming shortened V by 7 bases and J by 10 bases, and 17 bases separated the two germline ends. Germline V gene data show CDR1 as ENHRY and CDR2 as SYGVKD. The CDR3 has 13 residues. CDR3 sequence reads: CAITGNPSGEQFF. DNA of the CDR3: TGTGCCATCACTGGAAATCCCTCCGGGGAGCAGTTCTTC.

The genes are TRBV10-3 and TRBJ2-3, with D unclear. The CDR3 length is 12 residues. Germline CDR1 is ENHRY and CDR2 is SYGVKD. The V and J ends lost 5 bases and 5 bases respectively, with 8 bases between them. CDR3 sequence reads: CAISLPQDTQYF. CDR3 coding DNA: TGTGCCATCAGTCTGCCCCAAGATACGCAGTATTTT.

This chain links TRBV25-1 with TRBJ1-2; 9 bases are a match to TRBD1. This CDR3 has 16 residues. Germline V gene lookup returns CDR1 MGHDK and CDR2 SYGVNS. The trim removed 7 bases at V and 1 base at J, leaving 10 bases unmatched. Here the CDR3 DNA reads TGTGCCAGCACCGGGGCGGGGACAGGGATTAACTATGGCTACACCTTC. This codes for CASTGAGTGINYGYTF.

This sequence joins TRBV29-1 and TRBJ2-7; D gene uncertain. The V end lost 3 bases, the J end lost 5 bases, and 8 bases lay between the germline ends. CDR3 size: 11 residues. The germline V gene has CDR1 SQVTM and CDR2 ANQGSEA. In DNA form, the CDR3 reads TGCAGCGTTGATAACAGAAACGAGCAGTACTTC. It encodes CSVDNRNEQYF.

For the CDR3, the DNA is TGCGCCAGCAGCCATACGATACGGGGGACAGGGAGTGGGGAGACCCAGTACTTC. This translates into CASSHTIRGTGSGETQYF. The V call is TRBV4-1, the J call TRBJ2-5; 9 positions match TRBD1. V dropped 3 bases and J dropped 5; count of bases not matched to a gene: 16. Looked up from germline, CDR1 is MGHRA and CDR2 is YSYEKL. The CDR3 loop spans 18 amino acids.

The gene calls are TRBV19 and TRBJ1-5; a possible D gene is TRBD1 (5 bases). The germline V gene has CDR1 LNHDA and CDR2 SQIVND (reference sequence). The CDR3 contains 16 residues. V dropped 6 bases and J dropped 1 base, with 16 bases sitting between them. Here the CDR3 DNA reads TGTGCCAGTAGCGGATTAAAGACAGCGAGCAATCAGCCCCAGCATTTT. Amino acid sequence: CASSGLKTASNQPQHF.

The J gene is TRBJ1-1, the V gene TRBV5-1, with D possibly being TRBD1 (6 bases). The CDR3 is 14 amino acids. With 3 bases removed from V and 4 bases from J, the gap between germline ends came to 13 bases. The germline CDR1 and CDR2 sequences are SGHRS and YFSETQ. CDR3 residues: CASSSTGFGTEAFF. CDR3 bases: TGCGCCAGCAGCTCTACAGGGTTTGGCACTGAAGCTTTCTTT.

This chain links TRBV28 with TRBJ1-2; unclear D gene. V lost 0 bases to trimming and J lost 2 bases, with 4 bases between them. There are 13 residues in the CDR3. Germline-derived CDR1 and CDR2 are MDHEN and SYDVKM. The CDR3 is CASSLWGNYGYTF. CDR3 sequence (DNA): TGTGCCAGCAGTTTATGGGGGAACTATGGCTACACCTTC.

This rearrangement joins TRBV9 to TRBJ2-5; D unclear. CDR3 size: 14 residues. V lost 0 bases to trimming and J lost 2 bases, with 8 bases between them. Germline V lookup: CDR1 SGDLS, CDR2 YYNGEE. The CDR3 spells CASSVEPAQETQYF. CDR3 DNA sequence: TGTGCCAGCAGCGTAGAGCCGGCACAAGAGACCCAGTACTTC.